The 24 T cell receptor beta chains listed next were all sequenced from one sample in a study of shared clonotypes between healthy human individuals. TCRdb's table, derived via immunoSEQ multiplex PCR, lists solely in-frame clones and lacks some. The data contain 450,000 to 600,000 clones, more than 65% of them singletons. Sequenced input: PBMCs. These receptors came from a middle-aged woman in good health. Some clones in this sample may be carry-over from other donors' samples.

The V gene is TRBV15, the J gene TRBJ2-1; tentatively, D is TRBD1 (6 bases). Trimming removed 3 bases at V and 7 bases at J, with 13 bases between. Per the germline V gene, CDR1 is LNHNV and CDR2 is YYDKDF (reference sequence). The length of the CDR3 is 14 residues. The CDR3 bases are TGTGCCACCAGCAGCGAAATCAGGGGTAATGAGCAGTTCTTC. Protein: CATSSEIRGNEQFF.

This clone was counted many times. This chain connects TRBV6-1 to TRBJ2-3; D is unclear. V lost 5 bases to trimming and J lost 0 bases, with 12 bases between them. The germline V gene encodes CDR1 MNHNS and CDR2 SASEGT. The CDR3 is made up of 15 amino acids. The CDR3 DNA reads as TGTGCCAGCAGTCCAAGCAGATACAGCACAGATACGCAGTATTTT. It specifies CASSPSRYSTDTQYF.

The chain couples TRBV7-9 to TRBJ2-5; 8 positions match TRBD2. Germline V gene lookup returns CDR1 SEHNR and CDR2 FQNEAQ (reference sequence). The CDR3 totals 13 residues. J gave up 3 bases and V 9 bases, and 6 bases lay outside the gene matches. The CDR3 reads CARTPGGEETQYF. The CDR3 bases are TGTGCCAGGACCCCGGGGGGGGAAGAGACCCAGTACTTC.

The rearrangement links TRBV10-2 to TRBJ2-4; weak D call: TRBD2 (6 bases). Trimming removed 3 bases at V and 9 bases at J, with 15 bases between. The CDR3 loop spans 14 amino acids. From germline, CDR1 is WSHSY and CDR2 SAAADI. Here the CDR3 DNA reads TGCGCCAGCAGTGACCGCGGGATGGGGAGCATTCAGTACTTC. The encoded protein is CASSDRGMGSIQYF.

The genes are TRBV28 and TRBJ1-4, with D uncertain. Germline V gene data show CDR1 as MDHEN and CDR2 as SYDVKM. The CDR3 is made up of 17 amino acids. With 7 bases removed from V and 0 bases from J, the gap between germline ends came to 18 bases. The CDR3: CASIQVTGIATNEKLFF. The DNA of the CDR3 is TGTGCCAGCATTCAAGTTACGGGGATTGCAACTAATGAAAAACTGTTTTTT.

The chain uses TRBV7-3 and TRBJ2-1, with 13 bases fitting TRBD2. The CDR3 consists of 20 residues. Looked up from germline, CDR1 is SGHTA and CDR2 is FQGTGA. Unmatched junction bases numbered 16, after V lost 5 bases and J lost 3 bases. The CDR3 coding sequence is TGTGCCAGCAGCCCAGCCGGGACTAGCGGGATCTTGGGGGACTACAATGAGCAGTTCTTC. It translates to CASSPAGTSGILGDYNEQFF. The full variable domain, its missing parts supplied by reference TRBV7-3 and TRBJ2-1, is GAGVSQTPSNKVTEKGKYVELRCDPISGHTALYWYRQSLGQGPEFLIYFQGTGAADDSGLPNDRFFAVRPEGSVSTLKIQRTERGDSAVYLCASSPAGTSGILGDYNEQFFGPGTRLTVL.

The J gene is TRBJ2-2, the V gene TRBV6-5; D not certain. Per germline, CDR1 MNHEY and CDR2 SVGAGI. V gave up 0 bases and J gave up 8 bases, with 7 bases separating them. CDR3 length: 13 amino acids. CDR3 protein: CASSYSGLGELFF. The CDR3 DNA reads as TGTGCCAGCAGTTACTCTGGGCTAGGGGAGCTGTTTTTT.

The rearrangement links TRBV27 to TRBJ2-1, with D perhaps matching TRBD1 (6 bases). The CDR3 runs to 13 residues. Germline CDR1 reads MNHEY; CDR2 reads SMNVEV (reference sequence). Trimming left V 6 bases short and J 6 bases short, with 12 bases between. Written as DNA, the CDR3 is TGTGCCAGCAGACAGACAGGACCCAATGAGCAGTTCTTC. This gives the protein CASRQTGPNEQFF.

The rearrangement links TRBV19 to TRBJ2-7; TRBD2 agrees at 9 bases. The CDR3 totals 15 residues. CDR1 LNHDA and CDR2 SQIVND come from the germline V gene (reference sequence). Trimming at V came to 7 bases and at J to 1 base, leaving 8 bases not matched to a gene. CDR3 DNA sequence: TGTGCCAGTACGATGACTAGCGGAAATTCCTACGAGCAGTACTTC. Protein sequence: CASTMTSGNSYEQYF.

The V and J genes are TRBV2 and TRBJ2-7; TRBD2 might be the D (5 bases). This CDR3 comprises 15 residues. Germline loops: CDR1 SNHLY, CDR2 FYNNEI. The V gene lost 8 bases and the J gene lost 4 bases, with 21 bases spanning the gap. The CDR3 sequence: CASQPAGLRVYEQYF. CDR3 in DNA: TGTGCCAGCCAACCCGCGGGCTTGCGCGTGTACGAGCAGTACTTC.

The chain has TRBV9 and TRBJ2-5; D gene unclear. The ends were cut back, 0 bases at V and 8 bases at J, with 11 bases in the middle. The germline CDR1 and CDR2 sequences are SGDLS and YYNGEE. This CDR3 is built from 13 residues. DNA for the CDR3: TGTGCCAGCAGCGTAGAGCCGGGCGAAACCCAGTACTTC. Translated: CASSVEPGETQYF.

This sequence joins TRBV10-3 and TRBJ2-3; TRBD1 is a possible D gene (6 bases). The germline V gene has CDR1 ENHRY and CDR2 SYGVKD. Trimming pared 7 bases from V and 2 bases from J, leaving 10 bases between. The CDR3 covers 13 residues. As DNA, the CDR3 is TGTGCCATCACCCCAGGGGTCACAGATACGCAGTATTTT. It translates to CAITPGVTDTQYF.

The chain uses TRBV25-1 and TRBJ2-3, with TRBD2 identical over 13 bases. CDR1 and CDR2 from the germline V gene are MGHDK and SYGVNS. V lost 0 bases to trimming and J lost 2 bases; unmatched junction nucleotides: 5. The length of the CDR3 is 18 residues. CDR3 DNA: TGTGCCAGCAGTGAATATCGACTAGCGGGAGGCACCACAGATACGCAGTATTTT. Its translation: CASSEYRLAGGTTDTQYF.

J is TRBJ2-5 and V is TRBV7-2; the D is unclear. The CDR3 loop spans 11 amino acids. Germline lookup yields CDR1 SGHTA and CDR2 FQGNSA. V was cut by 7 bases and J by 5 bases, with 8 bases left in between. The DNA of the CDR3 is TGTGCCAGCACTCCTGGGGAGACCCAGTACTTC. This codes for CASTPGETQYF.

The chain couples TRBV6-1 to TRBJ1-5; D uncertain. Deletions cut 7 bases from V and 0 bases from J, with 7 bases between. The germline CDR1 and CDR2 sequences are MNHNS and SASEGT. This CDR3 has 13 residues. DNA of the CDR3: TGTGCCAGCATGGTCACTAGCAATCAGCCCCAGCATTTT. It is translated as CASMVTSNQPQHF.

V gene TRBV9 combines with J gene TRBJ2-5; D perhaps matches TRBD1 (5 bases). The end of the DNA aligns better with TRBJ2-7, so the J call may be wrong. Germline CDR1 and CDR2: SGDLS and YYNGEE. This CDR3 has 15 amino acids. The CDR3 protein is CASSVGHDSTYEQYF. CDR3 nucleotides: TGTGCCAGCAGCGTAGGTCACGACAGTACTTACGAGCAGTACTTC.

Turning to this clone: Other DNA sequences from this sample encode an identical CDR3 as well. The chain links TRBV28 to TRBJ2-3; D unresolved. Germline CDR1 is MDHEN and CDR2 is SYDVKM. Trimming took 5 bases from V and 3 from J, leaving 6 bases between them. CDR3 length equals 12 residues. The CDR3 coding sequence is TGTGCCAGCAGTCCCCAGACAGATACGCAGTATTTT. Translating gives CASSPQTDTQYF. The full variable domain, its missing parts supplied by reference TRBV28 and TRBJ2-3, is DVKVTQSSRYLVKRTGEKVFLECVQDMDHENMFWYRQDPGLGLRLIYFSYDVKMKEKGDIPEGYSVSREKKERFSLILESASTNQTSMYLCASSPQTDTQYFGPGTRLTVL.

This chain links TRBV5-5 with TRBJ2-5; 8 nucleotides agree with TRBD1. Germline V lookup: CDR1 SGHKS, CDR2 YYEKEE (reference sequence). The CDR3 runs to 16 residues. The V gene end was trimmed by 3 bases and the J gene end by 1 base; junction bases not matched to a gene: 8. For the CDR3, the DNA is TGTGCCAGCAGCTCTGCAGGGGGCGGTAGCCAAGAGACCCAGTACTTC. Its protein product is CASSSAGGGSQETQYF.

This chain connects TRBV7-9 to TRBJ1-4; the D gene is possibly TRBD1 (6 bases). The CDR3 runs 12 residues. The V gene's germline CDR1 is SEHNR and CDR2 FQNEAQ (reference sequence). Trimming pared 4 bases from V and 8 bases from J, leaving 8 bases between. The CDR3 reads CASSSDREKLFF. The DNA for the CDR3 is TGTGCCAGCAGCTCTGACAGGGAAAAACTGTTTTTT.

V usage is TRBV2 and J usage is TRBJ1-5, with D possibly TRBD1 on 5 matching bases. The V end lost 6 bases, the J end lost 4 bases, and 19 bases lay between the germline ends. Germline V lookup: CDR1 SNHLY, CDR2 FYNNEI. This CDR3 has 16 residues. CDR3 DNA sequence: TGTGCCAGCAGGCCCTCCGGGACGGATTTAAATCAGCCCCAGCATTTT. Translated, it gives CASRPSGTDLNQPQHF.

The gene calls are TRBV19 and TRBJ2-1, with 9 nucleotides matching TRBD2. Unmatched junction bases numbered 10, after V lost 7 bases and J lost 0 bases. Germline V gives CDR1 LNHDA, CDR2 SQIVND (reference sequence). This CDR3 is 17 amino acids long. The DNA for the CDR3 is TGTGCCAGTACCGGGACTAGCAGTCCAAGCTCCTACAATGAGCAGTTCTTC. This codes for CASTGTSSPSSYNEQFF.

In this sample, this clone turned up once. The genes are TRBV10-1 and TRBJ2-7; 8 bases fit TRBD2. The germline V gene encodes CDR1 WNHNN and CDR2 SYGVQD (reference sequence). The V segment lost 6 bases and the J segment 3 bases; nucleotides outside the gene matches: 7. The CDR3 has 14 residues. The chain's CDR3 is CASSGSGNVYEQYF. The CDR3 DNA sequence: TGCGCCAGCAGCGGTAGCGGGAACGTCTACGAGCAGTACTTC.

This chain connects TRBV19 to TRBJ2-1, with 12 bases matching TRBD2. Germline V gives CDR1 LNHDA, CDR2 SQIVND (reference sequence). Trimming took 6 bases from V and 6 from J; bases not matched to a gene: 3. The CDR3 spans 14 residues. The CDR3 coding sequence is TGTGCCAGTAGCCGGGGACTAGCGGGCAATGAGCAGTTCTTC. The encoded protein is CASSRGLAGNEQFF.

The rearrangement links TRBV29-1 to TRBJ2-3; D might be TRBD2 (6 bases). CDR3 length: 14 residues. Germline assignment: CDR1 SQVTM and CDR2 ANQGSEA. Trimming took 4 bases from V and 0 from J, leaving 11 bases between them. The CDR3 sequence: CSVASSASTDTQYF. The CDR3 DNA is TGCAGCGTTGCCTCTAGCGCTAGCACAGATACGCAGTATTTT.